The 2 T cell receptor beta chains below all came from one sample that was sequenced in a study of response to subunit inactivated influenza vaccine. Each CDR3 protein is one row after TCRdb ran MiXCR on the RT-PCR reads. This table holds about 160,000 distinct CDR3 sequences, around 9.9% found once. The sequencing used non-naive T cells sorted from PBMCs, collected roughly 47 days after vaccination. Receptor source: a man aged 45-65 years who received an inactivated influenza vaccine.

In its sample, this clonotype was seen a few times. The CDR3 sequence: CASRRTGQVNQPQHF. The CDR3 nucleotides are TGTGCCAGCAGACGAACGGGACAAGTCAATCAGCCCCAGCATTTT. The chain combines TRBV12-3 or TRBV12-4 with TRBJ1-5; perhaps TRBD1 as D (6 bases). The CDR3 extends over 15 amino acids. V was cut by 6 bases and J by 3 bases, with 15 bases left in between.

This clonotype appeared a few times. The chain uses TRBV5-6 and TRBJ1-2; the D is unclear. The CDR3 covers 15 residues. V lost 2 bases and J lost 2, with 13 bases in between. Germline V gives CDR1 SGHDT, CDR2 YYEEEE. The CDR3 sequence: CASSFMGITNYGYTF. The CDR3 coding sequence is TGTGCCAGCAGCTTTATGGGTATAACCAACTATGGCTACACCTTC.